The 9 T cell receptor beta chains given below trace back to one sample, sequenced in a study of blood T cell repertoires in COVID-19. Sequenced by immunoSEQ multiplex PCR; TCRdb stores in-frame clones only, minus some. The repertoire holds roughly 87,000 clones, with approximately 75% as singletons. The sample was peripheral blood. The receptors shown here come from a woman in her fifties or sixties with acute or convalescent COVID-19.

The CDR3 here is CASSLITGGGYTF. The CDR3 DNA follows: TGTGCCAGCAGTTTAATAACAGGCGGCGGCTACACCTTC. The chain couples TRBV27 to TRBJ1-2; weak D call: TRBD1 (5 bases). This CDR3 comprises 13 residues. Germline V gene lookup returns CDR1 MNHEY and CDR2 SMNVEV (reference sequence). V was pared by 2 bases and J by 8 bases, with 12 bases between.

The chain combines TRBV27 with TRBJ1-1; D unclear. From germline, CDR1 is MNHEY and CDR2 SMNVEV (reference sequence). This CDR3 is built from 15 residues. V was pared by 2 bases and J by 6 bases, with 16 bases between. CDR3 protein: CASSLAAGGGAEAFF. In DNA, the CDR3 is TGTGCCAGCAGTTTAGCGGCCGGAGGAGGCGCTGAAGCTTTCTTT.

V is TRBV6-5 and J is TRBJ1-5; weak D call: TRBD1 (5 bases). With 6 bases removed from V and 4 bases from J, the gap between germline ends came to 10 bases. Germline CDR1 reads MNHEY; CDR2 reads SVGAGI. This CDR3 has 13 residues. CDR3: CASRPGGNQPQHF. The DNA of the CDR3 is TGTGCCAGCAGGCCGGGGGGGAATCAGCCCCAGCATTTT.

The chain links TRBV7-6 to TRBJ2-3; TRBD1 might be the D (7 bases). Germline V gene lookup returns CDR1 SGHVS and CDR2 FNYEAQ. The CDR3 spans 16 residues. V lost 0 bases to trimming and J lost 2 bases, with 12 bases between them. This CDR3 is CASSLARDRFTDTQYF. CDR3 nucleotides: TGTGCCAGCAGCTTAGCGCGGGACAGATTCACAGATACGCAGTATTTT.

The rearrangement links TRBV3-1 (or the pseudogene TRBV3-2) to TRBJ1-2, with 7 bases that match TRBD1. Germline V gene data show CDR1 as LGHDT and CDR2 as YNNKEL (reference sequence). This CDR3 is 18 amino acids long. Trimming cost V 5 bases and J 2 bases; bases outside gene matches: 17. The CDR3 nucleotides read TGTGCCAGCAGCTTGCAGCACCGGACAGGCGAGTCCAACTATGGCTACACCTTC. It is translated as CASSLQHRTGESNYGYTF.

The chain recombines TRBV28 with TRBJ2-7; 8 bases fit TRBD2. V lost 3 bases to trimming and J lost 3 bases; unmatched junction nucleotides: 4. Germline V gene lookup returns CDR1 MDHEN and CDR2 SYDVKM. The CDR3 loop spans 14 amino acids. The CDR3 loop is CASSLTGGFYEQYF. In DNA, the CDR3 is TGTGCCAGCAGTTTGACGGGGGGGTTCTACGAGCAGTACTTC.

The chain couples TRBV6-1 to TRBJ1-6, with TRBD1 as a possible D gene (6 bases). Germline V gene sequence: CDR1 MNHNS, CDR2 SASEGT. The ends were cut back, 2 bases at V and 8 bases at J, with 10 bases in the middle. There are 14 residues in the CDR3. The CDR3 spells CASSERQEHSPLHF. CDR3 DNA sequence: TGTGCCAGCAGTGAACGACAGGAACATTCACCCCTCCACTTT.

V gene TRBV4-3 combines with J gene TRBJ1-1; TRBD1 might be the D (5 bases). This CDR3 contains 15 residues. Between the trimmed V and J ends, which lost 0 bases and 3 bases, there was a span of 11 bases. CDR1 is LGHNA and CDR2 is YSLEER in the germline V gene. CDR3 amino acids: CASSQDQGGDTEAFF. DNA for the CDR3: TGCGCCAGCAGCCAAGATCAGGGAGGAGACACTGAAGCTTTCTTT.

V gene TRBV5-6 combines with J gene TRBJ2-3; 9 bases are a match to TRBD2. The ends lost 3 bases at V and 2 bases at J; junction bases unmatched: 7. The germline CDR1 and CDR2 sequences are SGHDT and YYEEEE. The CDR3 is 16 residues long. CDR3 loop: CASSSTGLAFTDTQYF. Here the CDR3 DNA reads TGTGCCAGCAGCTCCACGGGACTAGCTTTCACAGATACGCAGTATTTT. Complete variable domain (other parts from reference TRBV5-6 and TRBJ2-3): DAGVTQSPTHLIKTRGQQVTLRCSPKSGHDTVSWYQQALGQGPQFIFQYYEEEERQRGNFPDRFSGHQFPNYSSELNVNALLLGDSALYLCASSSTGLAFTDTQYFGPGTRLTVL.